This note documents a single T cell receptor (beta chain) sequence. The CDR3 extends over 14 amino acids. Looked up from germline, CDR1 is SGHDN and CDR2 is FVKESK. Trimming left V 3 bases short and J 8 bases short, with 16 bases between. This sample was included in a study of control samples from healthy donors and cancer patients. Using immunoSEQ multiplex PCR, the repertoire was profiled, and TCRdb retains in-frame clones only, with some absent. The sample contains approximately 90,000 clones, roughly 90% of which appear only once. V usage is TRBV14 and J usage is TRBJ2-5; D perhaps matches TRBD2 (6 bases). Sequenced: blood. The clonotype comes from a woman in her 70s in good health. The DNA of the CDR3 is TGTGCCAGCAGCCAGGACTACATGGAGGGTACCCAGTACTTC. Its translation: CASSQDYMEGTQYF.